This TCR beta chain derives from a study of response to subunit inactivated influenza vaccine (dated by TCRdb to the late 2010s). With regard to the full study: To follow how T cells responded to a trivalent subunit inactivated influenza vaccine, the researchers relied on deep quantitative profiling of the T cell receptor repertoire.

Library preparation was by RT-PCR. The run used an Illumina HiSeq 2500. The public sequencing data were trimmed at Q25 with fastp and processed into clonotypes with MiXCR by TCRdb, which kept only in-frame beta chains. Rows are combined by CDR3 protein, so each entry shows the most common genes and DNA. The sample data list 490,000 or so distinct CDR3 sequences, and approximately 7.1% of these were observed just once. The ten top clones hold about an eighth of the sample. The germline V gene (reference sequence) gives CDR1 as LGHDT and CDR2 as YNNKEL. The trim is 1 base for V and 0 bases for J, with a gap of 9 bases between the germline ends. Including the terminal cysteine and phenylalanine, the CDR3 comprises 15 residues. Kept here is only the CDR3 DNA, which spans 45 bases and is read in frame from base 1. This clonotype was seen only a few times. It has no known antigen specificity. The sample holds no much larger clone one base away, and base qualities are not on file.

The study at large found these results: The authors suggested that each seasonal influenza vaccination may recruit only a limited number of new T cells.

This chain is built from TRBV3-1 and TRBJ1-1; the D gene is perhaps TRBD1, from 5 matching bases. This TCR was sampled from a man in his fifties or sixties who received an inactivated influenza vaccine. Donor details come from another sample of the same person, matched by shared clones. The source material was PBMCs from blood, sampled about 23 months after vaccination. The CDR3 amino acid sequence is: CASSQGRQLNTEAFF. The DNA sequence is TGTGCCAGCAGCCAAGGTAGACAGTTGAACACTGAAGCTTTCTTT.